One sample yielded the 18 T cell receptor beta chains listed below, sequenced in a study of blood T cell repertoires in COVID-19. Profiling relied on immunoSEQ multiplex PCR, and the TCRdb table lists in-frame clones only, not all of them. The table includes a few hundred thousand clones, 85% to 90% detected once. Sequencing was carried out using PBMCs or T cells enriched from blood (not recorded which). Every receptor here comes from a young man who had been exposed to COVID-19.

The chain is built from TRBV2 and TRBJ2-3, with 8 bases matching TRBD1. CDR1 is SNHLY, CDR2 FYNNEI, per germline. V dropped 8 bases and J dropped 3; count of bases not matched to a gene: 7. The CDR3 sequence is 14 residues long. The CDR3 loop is CASAQGARTDTQYF. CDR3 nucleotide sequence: TGTGCCAGCGCCCAGGGGGCGAGAACAGATACGCAGTATTTT. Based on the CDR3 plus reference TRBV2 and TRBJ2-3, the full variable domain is EPEVTQTPSHQVTQMGQEVILRCVPISNHLYFYWYRQILGQKVEFLVSFYNNEISEKSEIFDDQFSVERPDGSNFTLKIRSTKLEDSAMYFCASAQGARTDTQYFGPGTRLTVL.

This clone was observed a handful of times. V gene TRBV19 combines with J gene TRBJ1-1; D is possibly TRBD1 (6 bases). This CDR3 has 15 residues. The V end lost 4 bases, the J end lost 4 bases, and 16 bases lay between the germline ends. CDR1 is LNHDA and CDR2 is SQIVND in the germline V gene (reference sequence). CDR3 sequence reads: CASSNQQGGGTEAFF. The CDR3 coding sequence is TGTGCCAGTAGTAACCAACAGGGAGGGGGCACTGAAGCTTTCTTT. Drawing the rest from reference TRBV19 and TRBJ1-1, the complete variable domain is DGGITQSPKYLFRKEGQNVTLSCEQNLNHDAMYWYRQDPGQGLRLIYYSQIVNDFQKGDIAEGYSVSREKKESFPLTVTSAQKNPTAFYLCASSNQQGGGTEAFFGQGTRLTVV.

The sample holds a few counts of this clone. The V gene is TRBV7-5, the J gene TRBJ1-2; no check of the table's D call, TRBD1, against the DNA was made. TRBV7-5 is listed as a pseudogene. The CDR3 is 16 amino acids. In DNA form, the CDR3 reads TGTGTCAGAAGCTTTTTACGATCAGTTGCCTCCTATGGCTACACCTTC. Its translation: CVRSFLRSVASYGYTF.

The CDR3 region has the DNA TGTGCCAGCAGCTTAGACGCCAGCTCCTACGAGCAGTACTTC. Its translation is CASSLDASSYEQYF. The chain recombines TRBV13 with TRBJ2-7; unclear D gene. The CDR3 loop spans 14 amino acids. V was cut by 1 base and J by 0 bases, with 7 bases left in between. CDR1 is PRHDT and CDR2 is FYEKMQ in the germline V gene (reference sequence).

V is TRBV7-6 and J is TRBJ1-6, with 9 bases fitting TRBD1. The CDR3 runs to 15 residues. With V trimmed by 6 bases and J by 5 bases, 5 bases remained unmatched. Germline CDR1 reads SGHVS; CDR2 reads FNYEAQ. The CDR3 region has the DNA TGTGCCAGCAGTCCCGGGACAGGGAATAATTCACCCCTCCACTTT. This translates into CASSPGTGNNSPLHF.

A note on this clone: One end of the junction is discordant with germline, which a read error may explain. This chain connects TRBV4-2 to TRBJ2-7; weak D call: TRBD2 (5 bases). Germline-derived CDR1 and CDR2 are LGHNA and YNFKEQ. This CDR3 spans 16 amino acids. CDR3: CASRQLETTPSYEQYF. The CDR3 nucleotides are TGTGCCAGCCGCCAATTAGAGACTACTCCCTCCTACGAGCAGTACTTC.

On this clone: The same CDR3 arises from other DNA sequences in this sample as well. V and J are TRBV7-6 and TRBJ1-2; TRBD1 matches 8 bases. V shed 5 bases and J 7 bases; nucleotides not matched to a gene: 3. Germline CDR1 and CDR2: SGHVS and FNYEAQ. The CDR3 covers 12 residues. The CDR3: CASSPDRVGYTF. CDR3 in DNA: TGTGCCAGCAGCCCGGACAGGGTTGGCTACACCTTC.

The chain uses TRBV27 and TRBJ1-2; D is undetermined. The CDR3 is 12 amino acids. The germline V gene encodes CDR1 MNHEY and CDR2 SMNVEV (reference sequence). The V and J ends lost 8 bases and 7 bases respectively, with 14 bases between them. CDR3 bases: TGTGCCAGCTATACCGAGGGAGGTGGCTACACCTTC. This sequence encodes CASYTEGGGYTF.

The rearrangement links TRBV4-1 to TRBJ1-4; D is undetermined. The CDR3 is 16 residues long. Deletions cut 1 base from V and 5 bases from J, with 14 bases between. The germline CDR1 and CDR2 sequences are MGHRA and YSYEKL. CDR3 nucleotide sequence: TGCGCCAGCAGCCAAGCTTACCTTAGGAGGAATGAAAAACTGTTTTTT. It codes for CASSQAYLRRNEKLFF.

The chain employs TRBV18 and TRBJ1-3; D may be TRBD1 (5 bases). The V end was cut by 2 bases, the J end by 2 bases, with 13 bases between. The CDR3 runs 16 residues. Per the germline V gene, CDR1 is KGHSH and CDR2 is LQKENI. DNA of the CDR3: TGTGCCAGCTCACCAAATTCTCCAGGGACTGGAAACACCATATATTTT. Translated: CASSPNSPGTGNTIYF.

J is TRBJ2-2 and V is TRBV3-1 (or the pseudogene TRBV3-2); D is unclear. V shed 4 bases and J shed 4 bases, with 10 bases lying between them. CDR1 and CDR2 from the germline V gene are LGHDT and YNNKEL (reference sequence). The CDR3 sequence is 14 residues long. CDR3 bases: TGTGCCAGCAGCCCTCCCCCCGGCACCGGGGAGCTGTTTTTT. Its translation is CASSPPPGTGELFF.

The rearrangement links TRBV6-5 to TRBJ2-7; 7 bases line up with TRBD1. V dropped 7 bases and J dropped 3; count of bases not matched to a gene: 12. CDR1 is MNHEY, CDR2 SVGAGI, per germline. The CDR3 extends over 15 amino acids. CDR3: CASTQNFGQDYEQYF. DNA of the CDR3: TGTGCCAGCACCCAAAACTTCGGACAGGACTACGAGCAGTACTTC.

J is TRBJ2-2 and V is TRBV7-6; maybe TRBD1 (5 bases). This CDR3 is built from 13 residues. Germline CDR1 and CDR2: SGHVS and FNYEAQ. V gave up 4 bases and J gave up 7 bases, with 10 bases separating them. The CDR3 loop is CASSSPGIGELFF. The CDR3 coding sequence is TGTGCCAGCAGCTCACCAGGGATCGGGGAGCTGTTTTTT. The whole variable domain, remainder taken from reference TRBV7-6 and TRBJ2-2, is GAGVSQSPRYKVTKRGQDVALRCDPISGHVSLYWYRQALGQGPEFLTYFNYEAQQDKSGLPNDRFSAERPEGSISTLTIQRTEQRDSAMYRCASSSPGIGELFFGEGSRLTVL.

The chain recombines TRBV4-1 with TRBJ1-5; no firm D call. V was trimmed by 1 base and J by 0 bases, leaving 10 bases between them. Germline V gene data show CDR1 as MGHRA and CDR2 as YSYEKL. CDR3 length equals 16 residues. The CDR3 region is CASSQAPGYSNQPQHF. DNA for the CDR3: TGCGCCAGCAGCCAAGCCCCCGGGTATAGCAATCAGCCCCAGCATTTT.

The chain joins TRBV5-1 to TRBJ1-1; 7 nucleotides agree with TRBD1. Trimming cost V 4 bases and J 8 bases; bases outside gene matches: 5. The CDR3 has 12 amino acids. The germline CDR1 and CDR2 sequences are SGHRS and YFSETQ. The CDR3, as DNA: TGCGCCAGCAGCACCGGACAGGAAGAAGCTTTCTTT. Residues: CASSTGQEEAFF.

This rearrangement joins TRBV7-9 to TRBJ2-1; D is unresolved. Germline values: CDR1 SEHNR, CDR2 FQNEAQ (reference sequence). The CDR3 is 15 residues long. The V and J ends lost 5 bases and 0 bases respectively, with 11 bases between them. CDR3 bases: TGTGCCAGCAGCATACACGCCAGCTCCTACAATGAGCAGTTCTTC. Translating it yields CASSIHASSYNEQFF.

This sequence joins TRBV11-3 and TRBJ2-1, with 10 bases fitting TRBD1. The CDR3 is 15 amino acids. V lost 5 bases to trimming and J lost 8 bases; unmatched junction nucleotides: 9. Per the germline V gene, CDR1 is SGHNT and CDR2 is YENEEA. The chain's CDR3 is CASSPGQGVEDEQFF. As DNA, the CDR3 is TGTGCCAGCAGCCCCGGACAGGGGGTTGAGGATGAGCAGTTCTTC. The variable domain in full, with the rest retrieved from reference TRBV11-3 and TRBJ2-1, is EAGVVQSPRYKIIEKKQPVAFWCNPISGHNTLYWYLQNLGQGPELLIRYENEEAVDDSQLPKDRFSAERLKGVDSTLKIQPAELGDSAVYLCASSPGQGVEDEQFFGPGTRLTVL.

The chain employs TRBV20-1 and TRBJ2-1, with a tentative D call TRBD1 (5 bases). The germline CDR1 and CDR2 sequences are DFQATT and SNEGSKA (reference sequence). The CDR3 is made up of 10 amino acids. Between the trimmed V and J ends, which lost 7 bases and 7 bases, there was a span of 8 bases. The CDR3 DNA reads TGCAGTGGTGGACAAAATGAGCAGTTCTTC. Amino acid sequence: CSGGQNEQFF.